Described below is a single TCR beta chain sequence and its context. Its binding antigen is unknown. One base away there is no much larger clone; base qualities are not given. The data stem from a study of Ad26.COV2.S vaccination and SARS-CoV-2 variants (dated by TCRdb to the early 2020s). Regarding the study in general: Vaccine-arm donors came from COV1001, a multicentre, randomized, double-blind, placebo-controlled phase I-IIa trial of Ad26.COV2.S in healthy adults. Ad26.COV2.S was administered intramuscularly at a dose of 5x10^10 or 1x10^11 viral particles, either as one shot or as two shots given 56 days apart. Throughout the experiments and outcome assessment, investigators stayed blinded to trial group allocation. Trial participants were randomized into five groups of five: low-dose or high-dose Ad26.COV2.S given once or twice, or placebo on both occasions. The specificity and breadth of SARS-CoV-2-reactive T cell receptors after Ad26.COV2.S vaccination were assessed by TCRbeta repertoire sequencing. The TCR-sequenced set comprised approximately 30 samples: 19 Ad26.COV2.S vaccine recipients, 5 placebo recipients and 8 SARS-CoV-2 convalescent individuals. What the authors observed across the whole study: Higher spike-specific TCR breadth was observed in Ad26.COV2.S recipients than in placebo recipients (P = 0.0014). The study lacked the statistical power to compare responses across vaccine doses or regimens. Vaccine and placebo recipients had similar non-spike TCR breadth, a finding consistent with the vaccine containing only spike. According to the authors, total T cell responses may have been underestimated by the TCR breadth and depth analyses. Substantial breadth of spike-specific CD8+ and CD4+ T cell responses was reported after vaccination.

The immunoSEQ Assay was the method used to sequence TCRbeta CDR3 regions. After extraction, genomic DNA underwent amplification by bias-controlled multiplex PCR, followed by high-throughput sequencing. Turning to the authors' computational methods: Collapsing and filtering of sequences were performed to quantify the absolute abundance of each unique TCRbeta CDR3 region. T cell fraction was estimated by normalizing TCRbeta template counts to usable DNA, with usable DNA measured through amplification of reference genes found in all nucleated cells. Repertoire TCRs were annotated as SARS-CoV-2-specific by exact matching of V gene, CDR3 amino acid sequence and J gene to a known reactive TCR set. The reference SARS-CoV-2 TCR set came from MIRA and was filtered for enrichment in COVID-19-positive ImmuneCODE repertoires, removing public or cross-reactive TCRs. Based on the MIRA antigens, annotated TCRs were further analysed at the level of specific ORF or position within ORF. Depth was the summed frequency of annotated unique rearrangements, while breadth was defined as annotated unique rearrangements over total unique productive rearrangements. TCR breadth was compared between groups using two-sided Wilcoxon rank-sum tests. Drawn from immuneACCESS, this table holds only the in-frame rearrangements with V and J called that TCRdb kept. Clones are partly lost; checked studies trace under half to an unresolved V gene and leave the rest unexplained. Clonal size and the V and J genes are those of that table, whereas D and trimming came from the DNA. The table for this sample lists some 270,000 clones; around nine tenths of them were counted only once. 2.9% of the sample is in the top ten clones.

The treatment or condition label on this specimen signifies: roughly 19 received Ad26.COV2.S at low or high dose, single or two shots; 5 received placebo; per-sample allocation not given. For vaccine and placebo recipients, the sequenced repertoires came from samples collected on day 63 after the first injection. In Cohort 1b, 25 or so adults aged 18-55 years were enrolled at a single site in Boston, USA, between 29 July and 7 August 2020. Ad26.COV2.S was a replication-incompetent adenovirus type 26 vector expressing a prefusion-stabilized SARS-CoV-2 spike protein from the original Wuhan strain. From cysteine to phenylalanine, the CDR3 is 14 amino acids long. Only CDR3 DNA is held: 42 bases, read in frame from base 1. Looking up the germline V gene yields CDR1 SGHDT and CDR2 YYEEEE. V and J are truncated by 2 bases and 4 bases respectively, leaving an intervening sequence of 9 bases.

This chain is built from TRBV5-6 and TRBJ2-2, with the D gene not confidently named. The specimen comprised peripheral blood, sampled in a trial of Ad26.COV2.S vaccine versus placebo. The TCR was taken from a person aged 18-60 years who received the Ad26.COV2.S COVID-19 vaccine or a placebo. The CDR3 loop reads CASSFFQSTGELFF. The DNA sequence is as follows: TGTGCCAGCAGCTTTTTTCAGTCCACCGGGGAGCTGTTTTTT. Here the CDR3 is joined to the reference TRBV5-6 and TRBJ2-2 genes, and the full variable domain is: DAGVTQSPTHLIKTRGQQVTLRCSPKSGHDTVSWYQQALGQGPQFIFQYYEEEERQRGNFPDRFSGHQFPNYSSELNVNALLLGDSALYLCASSFFQSTGELFFGEGSRLTVL.